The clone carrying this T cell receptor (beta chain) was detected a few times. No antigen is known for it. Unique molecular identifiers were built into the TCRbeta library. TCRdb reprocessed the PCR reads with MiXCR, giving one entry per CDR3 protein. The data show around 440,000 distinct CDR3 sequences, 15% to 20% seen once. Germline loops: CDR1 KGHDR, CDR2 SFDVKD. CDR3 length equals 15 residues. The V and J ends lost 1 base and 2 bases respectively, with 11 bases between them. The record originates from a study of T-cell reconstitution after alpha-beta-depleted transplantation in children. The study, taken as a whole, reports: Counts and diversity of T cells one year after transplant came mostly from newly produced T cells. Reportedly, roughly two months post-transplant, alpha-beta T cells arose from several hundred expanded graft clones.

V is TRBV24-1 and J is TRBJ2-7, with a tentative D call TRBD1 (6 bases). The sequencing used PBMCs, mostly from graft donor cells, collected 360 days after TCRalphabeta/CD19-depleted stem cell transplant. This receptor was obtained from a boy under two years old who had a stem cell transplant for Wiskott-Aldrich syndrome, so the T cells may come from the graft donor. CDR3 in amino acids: CATSDFSRQAYEQYF. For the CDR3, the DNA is TGTGCCACCAGTGATTTTAGTCGACAGGCCTACGAGCAGTACTTC.